The present T cell receptor (beta chain) was sequenced within a study of cytomegalovirus exposure and HLA in healthy donors. Study findings and constraints: Links to common viral pathogens appeared, in a later analysis, for several of the most significant clusters. Despite most TCR sequences being rare, some public TCRs occurred in many donors.

Notes on this clone: Its specificity is unknown.

The PCR contained 60 Vbeta and 13 Jbeta primers. Clones were sequenced by immunoSEQ multiplex PCR, and TCRdb holds only the in-frame ones, with some missing. Altogether around 140,000 clones are present, about four fifths being singletons, with the ten largest covering around 4.3%. V lost 1 base and J lost 10, with 14 bases in between. The CDR3 extends over 15 amino acids. Germline loops: CDR1 LNHNV, CDR2 YYDKDF (reference sequence). The chain has TRBV15 and TRBJ1-6; D is unresolved. Source material: PBMCs. The receptor's source is a man between 40 and 49 years old in good health and CMV-seronegative. The CDR3 reads CATSRGYEAESPLHF. The DNA for the CDR3 is TGTGCCACCAGCAGAGGCTACGAGGCAGAATCACCCCTCCACTTT.